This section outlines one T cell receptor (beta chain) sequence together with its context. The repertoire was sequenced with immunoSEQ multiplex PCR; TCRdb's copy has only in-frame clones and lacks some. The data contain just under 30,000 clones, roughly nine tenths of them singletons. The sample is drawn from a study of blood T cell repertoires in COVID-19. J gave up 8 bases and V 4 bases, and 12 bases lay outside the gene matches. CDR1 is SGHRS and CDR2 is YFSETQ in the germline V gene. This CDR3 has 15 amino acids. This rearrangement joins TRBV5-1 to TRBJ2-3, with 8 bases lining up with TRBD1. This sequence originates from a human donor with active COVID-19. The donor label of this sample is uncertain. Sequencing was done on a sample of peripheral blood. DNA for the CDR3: TGCGCCAGCAGCAAGACAGGGGATGCGCTAACTACGCAGTATTTT. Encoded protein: CASSKTGDALTTQYF. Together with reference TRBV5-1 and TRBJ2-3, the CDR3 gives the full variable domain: KAGVTQTPRYLIKTRGQQVTLSCSPISGHRSVSWYQQTPGQGLQFLFEYFSETQRNKGNFPGRFSGRQFSNSRSEMNVSTLELGDSALYLCASSKTGDALTTQYFGPGTRLTVL.